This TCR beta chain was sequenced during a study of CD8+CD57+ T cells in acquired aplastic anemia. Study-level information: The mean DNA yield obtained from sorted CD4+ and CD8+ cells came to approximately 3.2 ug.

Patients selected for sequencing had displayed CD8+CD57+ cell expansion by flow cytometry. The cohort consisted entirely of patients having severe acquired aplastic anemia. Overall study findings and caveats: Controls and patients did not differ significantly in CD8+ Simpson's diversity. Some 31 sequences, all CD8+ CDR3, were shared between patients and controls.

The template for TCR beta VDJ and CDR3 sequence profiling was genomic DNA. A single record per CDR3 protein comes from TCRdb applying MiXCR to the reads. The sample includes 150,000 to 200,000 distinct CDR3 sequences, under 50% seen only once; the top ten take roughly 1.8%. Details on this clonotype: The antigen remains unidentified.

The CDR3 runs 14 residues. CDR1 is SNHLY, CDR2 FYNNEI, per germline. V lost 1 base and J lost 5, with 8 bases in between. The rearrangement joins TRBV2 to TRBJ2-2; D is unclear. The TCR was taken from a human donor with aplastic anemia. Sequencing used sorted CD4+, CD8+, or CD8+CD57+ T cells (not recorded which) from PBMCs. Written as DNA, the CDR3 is TGTGCCAGCAGTGAAGGTCTTAGTACCGGGGAGCTGTTTTTT. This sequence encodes CASSEGLSTGELFF.